Following are 24 T cell receptor beta chains from one sample sequenced in a study of brain T cells in children with intractable seizures. This table comes from immunoSEQ multiplex PCR, and its TCRdb copy is limited to in-frame clones, with some not included. The sample lists 110,000 or so clones; 90% to 95% were seen once. This material consisted of peripheral blood, taken at surgery. Receptor source: a boy in the first two years of life with hemimegalencephaly and intractable seizures.

V is TRBV5-1 and J is TRBJ1-1; TRBD1 matches at 9 bases. The CDR3 covers 15 residues. CDR1 and CDR2 from the germline V gene are SGHRS and YFSETQ. V shed 3 bases and J 8 bases; nucleotides not matched to a gene: 11. CDR3 sequence reads: CASSWDTQGQGEAFF. CDR3 DNA sequence: TGCGCCAGCAGCTGGGACACCCAGGGACAGGGAGAAGCTTTCTTT.

The J gene is TRBJ2-5, the V gene TRBV5-5, with D perhaps matching TRBD1 or TRBD2 (5 bases each). With 0 bases removed from V and 8 bases from J, the gap between germline ends came to 23 bases. Germline loops: CDR1 SGHKS, CDR2 YYEKEE (reference sequence). There are 17 residues in the CDR3. The CDR3 nucleotides read TGTGCCAGCAGCTTGGCGGTCTGGGACGGACGAAGAGATACCCAGTACTTC. This encodes CASSLAVWDGRRDTQYF.

The genes are TRBV18 and TRBJ2-4, with 7 bases that match TRBD2. V gave up 4 bases and J gave up 8 bases; unmatched junction bases: 8. Germline values: CDR1 KGHSH, CDR2 LQKENI. The CDR3 is 14 amino acids. CDR3 coding DNA: TGTGCCAGCTCACGGCTGCGGGAGTTGGACATTCAGTACTTC. It specifies CASSRLRELDIQYF.

The chain carries TRBV27 and TRBJ2-1; no reliable D call. The CDR3 consists of 14 residues. Germline V CDR1 and CDR2: MNHEY, SMNVEV (reference sequence). V lost 4 bases to trimming and J lost 1 base, with 8 bases between them. Here the CDR3 DNA reads TGTGCCAGCAGTTCCAGTCAATCCTACAATGAGCAGTTCTTC. Its translation is CASSSSQSYNEQFF.

The chain's CDR3 is CASSLDRPGYGYTF. The DNA of the CDR3 is TGTGCCAGCAGCCTGGACAGACCGGGGTATGGCTACACCTTC. V is TRBV5-6 and J is TRBJ1-2, with D maybe TRBD1 (6 bases). CDR3 length: 14 amino acids. Germline V gives CDR1 SGHDT, CDR2 YYEEEE. Between the trimmed V and J ends, which lost 4 bases and 5 bases, there was a span of 15 bases. Based on the CDR3 plus reference TRBV5-6 and TRBJ1-2, the full variable domain is DAGVTQSPTHLIKTRGQQVTLRCSPKSGHDTVSWYQQALGQGPQFIFQYYEEEERQRGNFPDRFSGHQFPNYSSELNVNALLLGDSALYLCASSLDRPGYGYTFGSGTRLTVV.

The rearrangement joins TRBV10-3 to TRBJ1-1; D unresolved. The CDR3 loop spans 16 amino acids. Germline V gene sequence: CDR1 ENHRY, CDR2 SYGVKD. Trimming took 2 bases from V and 7 from J, leaving 20 bases between them. The CDR3 here is CAISEQLNPLRGEAFF. The CDR3 nucleotides are TGTGCCATCAGTGAGCAACTAAACCCCCTCCGAGGTGAAGCTTTCTTT.

The rearrangement links TRBV20-1 to TRBJ1-2; unclear D gene. Germline CDR1 is DFQATT and CDR2 is SNEGSKA (reference sequence). The CDR3 sequence is 13 residues long. V was trimmed by 3 bases and J by 4 bases, leaving 12 bases between them. CDR3 amino acids: CSASFDRVYGYTF. CDR3 coding DNA: TGCAGTGCTAGTTTCGACCGAGTCTATGGCTACACCTTC.

V usage is TRBV19 and J usage is TRBJ2-7, with D possibly matching TRBD2 (6 bases). The CDR3 has 15 amino acids. Germline lookup yields CDR1 LNHDA and CDR2 SQIVND (reference sequence). The ends were cut back, 7 bases at V and 6 bases at J, with 22 bases in the middle. The CDR3 spells CASKVGRDFSSEQYF. The DNA for the CDR3 is TGTGCCAGTAAGGTCGGCCGGGACTTTTCTTCCGAGCAGTACTTC.

The V and J genes are TRBV5-1 and TRBJ2-1, with 14 bases matching TRBD2. V lost 0 bases, J lost 6 bases, and 2 bases stayed unmatched. CDR3 length: 16 residues. Per germline, CDR1 SGHRS and CDR2 YFSETQ. The CDR3 region has the DNA TGCGCCAGCAGCTTGGCCGGGACTAGCGGGAGCAATGAGCAGTTCTTC. The encoded protein is CASSLAGTSGSNEQFF.

The gene calls are TRBV30 and TRBJ1-1; D is uncertain. Trimming shortened V by 0 bases and J by 7 bases, and 6 bases separated the two germline ends. Germline-derived CDR1 and CDR2 are GTSNPN and SVGIG (reference sequence). The CDR3 extends over 11 amino acids. DNA for the CDR3: TGTGCCTGGAGTGTAAAGGTTGAAGCTTTCTTT. Encoded protein: CAWSVKVEAFF. Complete variable domain (other parts from reference TRBV30 and TRBJ1-1): SQTIHQWPATLVQPVGSPLSLECTVEGTSNPNLYWYRQAAGRGLQLLFYSVGIGQISSEVPQNLSASRPQDRQFILSSKKLLLSDSGFYLCAWSVKVEAFFGQGTRLTVV.

The rearrangement links TRBV14 to TRBJ2-7, with 7 nucleotides matching TRBD1. V lost 3 bases, J lost 4 bases, and 6 bases stayed unmatched. The CDR3 sequence is 14 residues long. CDR1 SGHDN and CDR2 FVKESK come from the germline V gene. CDR3 in DNA: TGTGCCAGCAGCCATGCAGACAGGGCTTACGAGCAGTACTTC. Its translation: CASSHADRAYEQYF. Complete variable domain (other parts from reference TRBV14 and TRBJ2-7): EAGVTQFPSHSVIEKGQTVTLRCDPISGHDNLYWYRRVMGKEIKFLLHFVKESKQDESGMPNNRFLAERTGGTYSTLKVQPAELEDSGVYFCASSHADRAYEQYFGPGTRLTVT.

This chain uses TRBV6-5 with TRBJ1-6; D is perhaps TRBD1 (5 bases). The CDR3 contains 13 residues. The germline gives CDR1 MNHEY, CDR2 SVGAGI. Trimming took off 5 bases at V and 9 bases at J, with 11 bases between the two ends. This chain's CDR3 is CASSTGVTSPLHF. In DNA, the CDR3 is TGTGCCAGCAGTACGGGGGTTACTTCACCCCTCCACTTT.

The J gene is TRBJ2-1, the V gene TRBV6-2 or TRBV6-3; tentative D call: TRBD2 (6 bases). Germline V gene sequence: CDR1 MNHEY, CDR2 SVGEGT. The V gene lost 6 bases and the J gene lost 8 bases, with 14 bases spanning the gap. The CDR3 totals 13 residues. The CDR3 DNA follows: TGTGCCAGCAGCCCGGAGGGTTTCGATGAGCAGTTCTTC. It encodes CASSPEGFDEQFF.

The genes are TRBV5-5 and TRBJ2-7; TRBD1 might be the D (5 bases). Trimming removed 0 bases at V and 3 bases at J, with 16 bases between. The germline gives CDR1 SGHKS, CDR2 YYEKEE (reference sequence). The CDR3 spans 16 residues. The CDR3 DNA is TGTGCCAGCAGCTTGGCCAGGGCGGCCCCCCGCTACGAGCAGTACTTC. Translated, it gives CASSLARAAPRYEQYF.

This rearrangement joins TRBV7-6 to TRBJ2-7, with TRBD2 identical over 7 bases. J lost 2 bases, V lost 5 bases, and 12 bases had no gene match. CDR1 and CDR2 from the germline V gene are SGHVS and FNYEAQ. The CDR3 covers 16 residues. In nucleotides, the CDR3 is TGTGCCAGCAGCAACCCAGGGCTAGCGGTACCCTACGAGCAGTACTTC. This codes for CASSNPGLAVPYEQYF. The whole variable domain, remainder taken from reference TRBV7-6 and TRBJ2-7, is GAGVSQSPRYKVTKRGQDVALRCDPISGHVSLYWYRQALGQGPEFLTYFNYEAQQDKSGLPNDRFSAERPEGSISTLTIQRTEQRDSAMYRCASSNPGLAVPYEQYFGPGTRLTVT.

V usage is TRBV28 and J usage is TRBJ2-3; 9 bases match TRBD2. The CDR3 loop spans 15 amino acids. V gave up 4 bases and J gave up 9 bases; unmatched junction bases: 11. Germline V CDR1 and CDR2: MDHEN, SYDVKM. As DNA, the CDR3 is TGTGCCAGCAGTTCCATGGCGGGGGGGGCCGGGACGCAGTATTTT. Protein: CASSSMAGGAGTQYF. The full variable domain, in which reference TRBV28 and TRBJ2-3 provide the parts outside the CDR3, is DVKVTQSSRYLVKRTGEKVFLECVQDMDHENMFWYRQDPGLGLRLIYFSYDVKMKEKGDIPEGYSVSREKKERFSLILESASTNQTSMYLCASSSMAGGAGTQYFGPGTRLTVL.

The chain uses TRBV25-1 and TRBJ2-3; TRBD2 aligns across 10 bases. Looked up from germline, CDR1 is MGHDK and CDR2 is SYGVNS. There are 16 residues in the CDR3. J gave up 3 bases and V 4 bases, and 7 bases lay outside the gene matches. The CDR3 reads CASSASSGRGTDTQYF. As DNA, the CDR3 is TGTGCCAGCAGTGCCTCTAGCGGGAGAGGAACAGATACGCAGTATTTT.

The genes are TRBV7-2 and TRBJ1-1; no definite D call. CDR3 size: 16 residues. The germline gives CDR1 SGHTA, CDR2 FQGNSA. The ends were cut back, 1 base at V and 2 bases at J, with 14 bases in the middle. The CDR3 bases are TGTGCCAGCAGCTTAGGCGGTATGAACAGCAACACTGAAGCTTTCTTT. This codes for CASSLGGMNSNTEAFF.

The V gene is TRBV27, the J gene TRBJ2-7; D is ambiguous. Germline CDR1 MNHEY, CDR2 SMNVEV (reference sequence). This CDR3 has 14 residues. Trimming took 6 bases from V and 1 from J, leaving 13 bases between them. CDR3 protein: CASSSRLGSYEQYF. The CDR3 DNA reads TGTGCCAGCAGCTCTAGGCTGGGATCCTACGAGCAGTACTTC.

This clone was seen only once. The chain is built from TRBV6-4 and TRBJ2-3; 7 bases are a match to TRBD2. J was trimmed by 3 bases and V by 4 bases; bases with no gene match: 4. The CDR3 has 14 amino acids. Germline CDR1 reads MRHNA; CDR2 reads SNTAGT. This CDR3 reads CASSGSGTTDTQYF. CDR3 bases: TGTGCCAGCAGTGGGAGCGGGACTACAGATACGCAGTATTTT.

The chain recombines TRBV5-1 with TRBJ2-5, with a tentative D call TRBD2 (6 bases). With 7 bases removed from V and 1 base from J, the gap between germline ends came to 8 bases. Germline V gene lookup returns CDR1 SGHRS and CDR2 YFSETQ. CDR3 length: 12 residues. This CDR3 reads CASGRLQETQYF. CDR3 bases: TGCGCCAGCGGGAGGCTCCAAGAGACCCAGTACTTC.

This chain joins TRBV6-5 and TRBJ2-7, with 8 nucleotides matching TRBD1. Germline CDR1 MNHEY, CDR2 SVGAGI. This CDR3 is 14 amino acids long. V lost 6 bases, J lost 3 bases, and 7 bases stayed unmatched. The CDR3 reads CASSDRGNFYEQYF. As DNA, the CDR3 is TGTGCCAGCAGCGACAGGGGAAATTTCTACGAGCAGTACTTC.

V and J are TRBV11-3 and TRBJ2-7, with unresolved D. The CDR3 length is 13 residues. The germline V gene has CDR1 SGHNT and CDR2 YENEEA. The V end was cut by 2 bases, the J end by 2 bases, with 7 bases between. CDR3 region: CASSLRPTYEQYF. Here the CDR3 DNA reads TGTGCCAGCAGCTTAAGACCCACCTACGAGCAGTACTTC.

V gene TRBV28 combines with J gene TRBJ1-6; the D gene is possibly TRBD1 (5 bases). In germline, CDR1 is MDHEN, CDR2 SYDVKM. The CDR3 is 15 residues long. V was cut by 3 bases and J by 7 bases, with 13 bases left in between. CDR3 region: CASSFGQGRNSPLHF. DNA for the CDR3: TGTGCCAGCAGTTTCGGGCAGGGTCGGAATTCACCCCTCCACTTT. Using reference TRBV28 and TRBJ1-6 for the parts outside the CDR3, the full variable domain is DVKVTQSSRYLVKRTGEKVFLECVQDMDHENMFWYRQDPGLGLRLIYFSYDVKMKEKGDIPEGYSVSREKKERFSLILESASTNQTSMYLCASSFGQGRNSPLHFGNGTRLTVT.